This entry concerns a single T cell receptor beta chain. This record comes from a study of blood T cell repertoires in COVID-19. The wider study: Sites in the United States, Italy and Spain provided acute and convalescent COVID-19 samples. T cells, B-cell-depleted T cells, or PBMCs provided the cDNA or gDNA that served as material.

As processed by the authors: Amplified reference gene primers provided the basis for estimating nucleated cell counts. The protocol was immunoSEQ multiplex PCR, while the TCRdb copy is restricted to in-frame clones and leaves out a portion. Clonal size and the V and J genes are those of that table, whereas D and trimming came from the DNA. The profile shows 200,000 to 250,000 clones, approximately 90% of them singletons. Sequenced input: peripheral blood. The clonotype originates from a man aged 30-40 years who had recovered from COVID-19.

The CDR3 DNA follows: TGTGCCAGTAGTATTCCGGCGGACAGTATCTCTGGGGCCAACGTCCTGACTTTC. Translated: CASSIPADSISGANVLTF. The V call is TRBV19, the J call TRBJ2-6; a weak D match, TRBD1 (6 bases). Germline V gene lookup returns CDR1 LNHDA and CDR2 SQIVND (reference sequence). The CDR3 is made up of 18 amino acids. V was cut by 3 bases and J by 0 bases, with 15 bases left in between.